This T cell receptor (beta chain) was captured by sequencing in a study of T cell changes during pregnancy in multiple sclerosis. Generated by immunoSEQ multiplex PCR, the TCRdb table keeps only in-frame clones and is missing some. The data show some 52,000 clones, more than 90% seen once. CDR3 length: 14 amino acids. In germline, CDR1 is MNHNS, CDR2 SASEGT. V lost 4 bases, J lost 7 bases, and 14 bases lay in between. The source of this sequence is a female donor with multiple sclerosis, enrolled in a pregnancy study. The material sequenced was CD4+ T cells from peripheral blood mononuclear cells, taken before pregnancy. V is TRBV6-1 and J is TRBJ1-5; D remains unclear. The CDR3, as DNA: TGTGCCAGCAGTGTTTTGCGGGTGTTGCAGCCCCAGCATTTT. It codes for CASSVLRVLQPQHF.